Below, 26 T cell receptor beta chains from the same sample are listed, as sequenced in a study of cytomegalovirus exposure and HLA in healthy donors. The study ran its PCR with 60 Vbeta and 13 Jbeta primers. TCRdb keeps only in-frame clones here, not all; method: immunoSEQ multiplex PCR. The sample carries about 190,000 clones, 80% recorded once. The sample consisted of PBMCs. These receptors were collected from a boy aged 5-17 years in good health and CMV-seronegative.

The chain employs TRBV9 and TRBJ2-1; 8 positions match TRBD2. V shed 7 bases, J shed 0 bases, and the junction held 6 bases outside the gene matches. Germline V gene lookup returns CDR1 SGDLS and CDR2 YYNGEE. The CDR3 totals 15 residues. The CDR3 bases are TGTGCCAGCTGTCAGGGGACTAGCTCCTACAATGAGCAGTTCTTC. Residues: CASCQGTSSYNEQFF.

This chain uses TRBV12-5 with TRBJ1-2; D not certain. The CDR3 is 15 amino acids. CDR1 and CDR2 (germline): LGHNT, FRNRAP. With 5 bases removed from V and 8 bases from J, the gap between germline ends came to 21 bases. The DNA for the CDR3 is TGTGCTAGTGGTCGCGACCCCGACTCCCTCGGAGGCTACACCTTC. Its translation: CASGRDPDSLGGYTF.

V usage is TRBV9 and J usage is TRBJ1-2; 8 bases fit TRBD1. The CDR3 has 14 amino acids. Trimming at V came to 4 bases and at J to 8 bases, leaving 10 bases not matched to a gene. Germline loops: CDR1 SGDLS, CDR2 YYNGEE. The CDR3 DNA sequence: TGTGCCAGCAGCCGAGGACAGGGTTTGGGCGGCTACACCTTC. This gives the protein CASSRGQGLGGYTF.

The rearrangement uses TRBV7-2 and TRBJ2-2; 13 nucleotides agree with TRBD2. The V gene's germline CDR1 is SGHTA and CDR2 FQGNSA. The V segment lost 6 bases and the J segment 3 bases; nucleotides outside the gene matches: 10. This CDR3 has 18 amino acids. CDR3 in DNA: TGTGCCAGCAGTCGTACTAGCGGGGGGGCGGGAGACACCGGGGAGCTGTTTTTT. Translating it yields CASSRTSGGAGDTGELFF. The full variable domain, rest sourced from reference TRBV7-2 and TRBJ2-2, is GAGVSQSPSNKVTEKGKDVELRCDPISGHTALYWYRQSLGQGLEFLIYFQGNSAPDKSGLPSDRFSAERTGGSVSTLTIQRTQQEDSAVYLCASSRTSGGAGDTGELFFGEGSRLTVL.

This chain uses TRBV19 with TRBJ1-2; 11 bases line up with TRBD1. V shed 3 bases and J 4 bases; nucleotides not matched to a gene: 7. Germline V gene data show CDR1 as LNHDA and CDR2 as SQIVND (reference sequence). There are 16 residues in the CDR3. The CDR3 nucleotides read TGTGCCAGTAGTATTGGCGGACAGGGGGCGGTCTATGGCTACACCTTC. Translation gives CASSIGGQGAVYGYTF.

The chain couples TRBV7-2 to TRBJ2-7; 9 positions agree with TRBD2. Germline CDR1 SGHTA, CDR2 FQGNSA. J gave up 2 bases and V 5 bases, and 7 bases lay outside the gene matches. The CDR3 extends over 15 amino acids. The CDR3 loop reads CASSQSGGLTYEQYF. As DNA, the CDR3 is TGTGCCAGCAGCCAGAGCGGGGGGCTTACCTACGAGCAGTACTTC.

V gene TRBV19 combines with J gene TRBJ2-5; 9 bases align to TRBD1. CDR1 and CDR2 from the germline V gene are LNHDA and SQIVND (reference sequence). After removal of 5 bases from V and 3 bases from J, the junction contained 4 bases not matched to a gene. This CDR3 is built from 14 residues. CDR3 nucleotides: TGTGCCAGTAGTTCCCGGGACAGGGAAGAGACCCAGTACTTC. It translates to CASSSRDREETQYF.

The chain is built from TRBV5-5 and TRBJ1-1; D is ambiguous. There are 16 residues in the CDR3. The germline CDR1 and CDR2 sequences are SGHKS and YYEKEE (reference sequence). The V and J ends lost 3 bases and 1 base respectively, with 16 bases between them. The CDR3 region has the DNA TGTGCCAGCAGCTACATGAGCCCCGACTCGAACACTGAAGCTTTCTTT. As protein: CASSYMSPDSNTEAFF.

J is TRBJ2-2 and V is TRBV29-1; 11 bases are shared with TRBD1. The CDR3 is 14 amino acids. Germline V gene data show CDR1 as SQVTM and CDR2 as ANQGSEA. With V trimmed by 7 bases and J by 4 bases, 5 bases remained unmatched. The CDR3 DNA reads TGCAGCGGGGGACAGGGGGAGAGCACCGGGGAGCTGTTTTTT. As protein: CSGGQGESTGELFF.

The rearrangement joins TRBV2 to TRBJ2-5; D is unresolved. The V gene's germline CDR1 is SNHLY and CDR2 FYNNEI. Trimming shortened V by 2 bases and J by 1 base, and 8 bases separated the two germline ends. The CDR3 spans 14 residues. The CDR3 DNA reads as TGTGCCAGCAGTGAACGGCGGCTCCAAGAGACCCAGTACTTC. This encodes CASSERRLQETQYF.

V is TRBV4-1 and J is TRBJ1-5; D possibly corresponds to TRBD1 (6 bases). The CDR3 is 15 amino acids. With 4 bases removed from V and 6 bases from J, the gap between germline ends came to 16 bases. From germline, CDR1 is MGHRA and CDR2 YSYEKL. CDR3 bases: TGCGCCAGCAGCCCCTACACGGGGGGCGGTCAGCCCCAGCATTTT. As protein: CASSPYTGGGQPQHF.

The chain couples TRBV11-2 to TRBJ1-4; tentative D call: TRBD1 (6 bases). V lost 3 bases and J lost 8, with 13 bases in between. The CDR3 runs to 14 residues. CDR1 is SGHAT and CDR2 is FQNNGV in the germline V gene. The CDR3 spells CASSFRGFGEKLFF. The CDR3 bases are TGTGCCAGCAGCTTTAGGGGGTTTGGAGAAAAACTGTTTTTT. The full variable domain, with the rest looked up from reference TRBV11-2 and TRBJ1-4, is EAGVAQSPRYKIIEKRQSVAFWCNPISGHATLYWYQQILGQGPKLLIQFQNNGVVDDSQLPKDRFSAERLKGVDSTLKIQPAKLEDSAVYLCASSFRGFGEKLFFGSGTQLSVL.

The chain couples TRBV15 to TRBJ2-5, with TRBD2 as a possible D gene (7 bases). Trimming stripped 4 bases from V and 4 bases from J, with 13 bases between. Germline CDR1 reads LNHNV; CDR2 reads YYDKDF (reference sequence). This CDR3 has 14 amino acids. The CDR3 DNA sequence: TGTGCCACCAGCATCCTAGGGGGGGGAGAGACCCAGTACTTC. This sequence encodes CATSILGGGETQYF.

This chain uses TRBV13 with TRBJ1-2; 7 bases are shared with TRBD1. This CDR3 region has 13 residues. The junction had 5 bases not matched to a gene; V was cut back by 5 bases and J by 5 bases. Germline V CDR1 and CDR2: PRHDT, FYEKMQ (reference sequence). CDR3: CASSPGTAYGYTF. CDR3 bases: TGTGCCAGCAGCCCCGGGACAGCATATGGCTACACCTTC.

The chain couples TRBV6-6 to TRBJ1-1; 9 bases match TRBD1. Trimming at V came to 6 bases and at J to 5 bases, leaving 10 bases not matched to a gene. The CDR3 extends over 15 amino acids. Germline V gene sequence: CDR1 MNHNY, CDR2 SVGAGI (reference sequence). The CDR3 spells CASSLPGQGWTEAFF. CDR3 DNA: TGTGCCAGCAGCCTACCGGGACAGGGATGGACTGAAGCTTTCTTT.

V is TRBV7-2 and J is TRBJ2-1; 11 bases map to TRBD2. Trimming removed 5 bases from V and 5 bases from J; junction bases left unmatched: 5. In germline, CDR1 is SGHTA, CDR2 FQGNSA. The length of the CDR3 is 15 residues. The CDR3 nucleotides are TGTGCCAGCAGCCTTACTAGCGGGAGCGACAATGAGCAGTTCTTC. This encodes CASSLTSGSDNEQFF.

This clone was seen a few times. CDR3 bases: TGTGCCAGCAGCTTGACAGGGCAGCTGTTTTTT. Its protein is CASSLTGQLFF. V gene TRBV11-3 combines with J gene TRBJ1-4, with TRBD1 identical over 7 bases. CDR1 SGHNT and CDR2 YENEEA come from the germline V gene. The trim removed 3 bases at V and 14 bases at J, leaving 3 bases unmatched. The CDR3 is 11 residues long.

The chain combines TRBV29-1 with TRBJ2-3, with 10 nucleotides matching TRBD2. The CDR3 totals 14 residues. The V gene's germline CDR1 is SQVTM and CDR2 ANQGSEA. Trimming removed 1 base from V and 4 bases from J; junction bases left unmatched: 2. The CDR3 nucleotides read TGCAGCGTTGAAGCTAGCGGGAGTGCAGATACGCAGTATTTT. Translating it yields CSVEASGSADTQYF.

J is TRBJ1-1 and V is TRBV12-5; 11 bases match TRBD1. The germline V gene encodes CDR1 LGHNT and CDR2 FRNRAP. The ends lost 4 bases at V and 11 bases at J; junction bases unmatched: 9. The CDR3 extends over 14 amino acids. The CDR3 DNA reads as TGTGCTAGTGGTTCGAGGACAGGGGGCTTTTCGGCTTTCTTT. Amino acids: CASGSRTGGFSAFF.

This clone came up once. This chain links TRBV5-1 with TRBJ2-5; TRBD2 matches 12 bases. Germline values: CDR1 SGHRS, CDR2 YFSETQ. V was clipped by 0 bases and J by 7 bases; unmatched bases: 7. The CDR3 loop spans 16 amino acids. The CDR3: CASSLGTSGDPGTQYF. The DNA of the CDR3 is TGCGCCAGCAGCTTGGGGACTAGCGGGGACCCGGGGACCCAGTACTTC.

V is TRBV5-5 and J is TRBJ1-2; D gene unclear. Looked up from germline, CDR1 is SGHKS and CDR2 is YYEKEE (reference sequence). V lost 0 bases and J lost 1, with 16 bases in between. The CDR3 is made up of 17 amino acids. CDR3 nucleotide sequence: TGTGCCAGCAGCTTGGAGCCAGGTGGGAGCGATAACTATGGCTACACCTTC. Translating gives CASSLEPGGSDNYGYTF.

This clone occurred a few times. The genes are TRBV28 and TRBJ1-2; 9 nucleotides line up with TRBD1. The V and J ends lost 9 bases and 4 bases, in that order; junction bases with no gene match: 15. The CDR3 is made up of 16 amino acids. The germline V gene has CDR1 MDHEN and CDR2 SYDVKM. The CDR3 reads CASTPGQGEGGYGYTF. CDR3 coding DNA: TGTGCCAGTACCCCGGGACAGGGTGAGGGAGGCTATGGCTACACCTTC.

The chain has TRBV14 and TRBJ2-7; 9 bases match TRBD1. Germline loops: CDR1 SGHDN, CDR2 FVKESK. V lost 3 bases, J lost 4 bases, and 7 bases stayed unmatched. This CDR3 region has 15 residues. This CDR3 is CASSHGTGPDYEQYF. As DNA, the CDR3 is TGTGCCAGCAGCCACGGGACAGGGCCGGATTACGAGCAGTACTTC.

The CDR3: CASRRRQGAYNSPLHF. CDR3 DNA sequence: TGTGCCAGCAGACGACGACAGGGAGCCTATAATTCACCCCTCCACTTT. The chain uses TRBV5-8 and TRBJ1-6, with TRBD1 matching over 7 bases. Per the germline V gene, CDR1 is SGHTS and CDR2 is YDEGEE. CDR3 length: 16 amino acids. The V segment lost 5 bases and the J segment 2 bases; nucleotides outside the gene matches: 7. The full variable domain, with the rest looked up from reference TRBV5-8 and TRBJ1-6, is EAGVTQSPTHLIKTRGQQATLRCSPISGHTSVYWYQQALGLGLQFLLWYDEGEERNRGNFPPRFSGRQFPNYSSELNVNALELEDSALYLCASRRRQGAYNSPLHFGNGTRLTVT.

The chain links TRBV30 to TRBJ2-4; the D gene is possibly TRBD1 (6 bases). This CDR3 region has 14 residues. CDR1 and CDR2 (germline): GTSNPN, SVGIG (reference sequence). V was clipped by 0 bases and J by 10 bases, with 16 bases between them. CDR3 residues: CAWSVFPRTAIQYF. As DNA, the CDR3 is TGTGCCTGGAGTGTCTTCCCCAGGACAGCGATTCAGTACTTC.

The rearrangement uses TRBV27 and TRBJ2-1; 10 positions match TRBD2. The CDR3 totals 17 residues. Trimming removed 8 bases from V and 3 bases from J; junction bases left unmatched: 13. CDR1 is MNHEY and CDR2 is SMNVEV in the germline V gene (reference sequence). In nucleotides, the CDR3 is TGTGCCAGCGGCCTTAATCCCCTAGCGGGGGACTACAATGAGCAGTTCTTC. Its protein product is CASGLNPLAGDYNEQFF.